The rows below give T cell receptor beta chains drawn from one sample of a study of technical replicates of blood from a few donors. Measured with immunoSEQ multiplex PCR; TCRdb has only the in-frame clones, and not every one. The profile shows tens of thousands of clones, approximately 94% of them singletons. Specimen: T cells isolated from PBMCs. The source is a human donor in good health. Each CDR3 is given with its conserved first and last residue. A D gene is named only where the DNA matches it firmly. Not all rows give a size; the values are once, few, many and, for expanded clones, a class.

D,J,V,size,DNA,CDR3
-,TRBJ2-2,TRBV27,-,TGTGCCAGCGGAGCCGCTGCTGTGTGGGCCGGGGAGCTGTTTTTT,CASGAAAVWAGELFF
-,TRBJ1-5,TRBV6-1,-,TGTGCCAGCAGTCCCCAGAGGGATCATCAGCCCCAGCATTTT,CASSPQRDHQPQHF
-,TRBJ2-5,TRBV7-9,-,TGTGCCAGCAGCTTAGGACAGTTTAAAATAGGGGAGACCCAGTACTTC,CASSLGQFKIGETQYF
-,TRBJ1-1,TRBV4-1,-,TGCGCCAGCAGCCAAGATAAGGGCGGGGGAACACGGGCTTTCTTT,CASSQDKGGGTRAFF
-,TRBJ2-6,TRBV7-9,-,TGTGCCAGCAGCTTTTTTAAGGGGCCAACGGACGTCCTGACTTTC,CASSFFKGPTDVLTF
TRBD1,TRBJ1-5,TRBV4-2,-,TGTGCCAGCAGCCAGGTACCCGGGACAGGGGCCAATCAGCCCCAGCATTTT,CASSQVPGTGANQPQHF
-,TRBJ1-2,TRBV6-5,once,TGTGCCAGCTCACAGGGATTGGGCTACACCTTC,CASSQGLGYTF
-,TRBJ1-2,TRBV12-5,many,TGTGCTAGTGGTTTGGTATCGCGACATTCTTATGGCTACACCTTC,CASGLVSRHSYGYTF
-,TRBJ2-1,TRBV9,-,TGTGCCAGCAGCGTATTAGTAGATTCCTACAATGAGCAGTTCTTC,CASSVLVDSYNEQFF
-,TRBJ1-6,TRBV2,-,TGTGCCAGCAGTGATGACAGTCACAATAATTCACCCCTCCACTTT,CASSDDSHNNSPLHF
-,TRBJ2-7,TRBV28,-,TGTGCCAGCAGTAGCCCGTGGGAGCAGTACTTC,CASSSPWEQYF
TRBD1,TRBJ1-4,TRBV13,-,TGTGCCAGCAGCCTCGGACAGGCAACTAATGAAAAACTGTTTTTT,CASSLGQATNEKLFF
TRBD2,TRBJ2-3,TRBV7-6,once,TGTGCCAGCAGCTTACGGCTAGCGGGCATTAGCACAGATACGCAGTATTTT,CASSLRLAGISTDTQYF
TRBD2,TRBJ2-7,TRBV27,-,TGTGCCAGCAGTTTGCTCTTGGGGGGGGGTTCCTACGAGCAGTACTTC,CASSLLLGGGSYEQYF
TRBD2,TRBJ2-1,TRBV28,-,TGTGCCAGCGAAGGGCGGGGGGGCGAGCAGTTCTTC,CASEGRGGEQFF
TRBD2,TRBJ2-5,TRBV7-9,once,TGTGCCAGCAGCCGAAGACTAGCGGGGACCCAAGAGACCCAGTACTTC,CASSRRLAGTQETQYF
-,TRBJ1-5,TRBV6-1,-,TGTGCCAGTGGAAGTGAGGTTGGTCAGCCCCAGCATTTT,CASGSEVGQPQHF
TRBD1,TRBJ2-7,TRBV18,few,TGTGCCAGCTCGCGCACAGGGGGCGACTTCTACGAGCAGTACTTC,CASSRTGGDFYEQYF
-,TRBJ1-1,TRBV30,-,TGTGCCTGGAGTGTACAGGACTCGGACTCGGGGGGGAACACTGAAGCTTTCTTT,CAWSVQDSDSGGNTEAFF
TRBD1,TRBJ1-4,TRBV4-1,-,TGCGCCAGCAGACAGGGACAGGGGGCAACTAATGAAAAACTGTTTTTT,CASRQGQGATNEKLFF
TRBD2,TRBJ2-3,TRBV30,once,TGTGCCTGGAGTAGCGGGGGTCGGACAGATACGCAGTATTTT,CAWSSGGRTDTQYF
TRBD1,TRBJ1-2,TRBV27,-,TGTGCCAGCAGTTTGTACAGGGGGAGCGGCTACACCTTC,CASSLYRGSGYTF
-,TRBJ2-5,TRBV7-9,-,TGTGCCATCGAACCTACCGGAGAGACCCAGTACTTC,CAIEPTGETQYF
TRBD2,TRBJ2-1,TRBV7-2,once,TGTGCCAGCAGCTTAGGACTAGCCTCATCCAATGAGCAGTTCTTC,CASSLGLASSNEQFF
TRBD1,TRBJ1-6,TRBV19,-,TGTGCCACACGCCGGGACAGAGACTATAATTCACCCCTCCACTTT,CATRRDRDYNSPLHF
-,TRBJ2-3,TRBV18,-,TGTGCCAGCTCACCACAAGACAGCACGCAGTATTTT,CASSPQDSTQYF
TRBD2,TRBJ2-3,TRBV28,once,TGTGCCAGCAGTCCTCTAGCGGGAGGGCACGGTACGCAGTATTTT,CASSPLAGGHGTQYF
TRBD2,TRBJ2-1,TRBV7-2,-,TGTGCCAGCAGCGGCGGGACTAGCTTCCACAATGAGCAGTTCTTC,CASSGGTSFHNEQFF
-,TRBJ2-7,TRBV19,-,TGTGCCAGTAGTTGGACAGACTCCTACGAGCAGTACTTC,CASSWTDSYEQYF
-,TRBJ2-1,TRBV30,-,TGTGCCTGGAGTCTCCAGGAGGGGTCCAATGAGCAGTTCTTC,CAWSLQEGSNEQFF
-,TRBJ2-7,TRBV28,-,TGTGCCAGCAGTTCTTGGACTACCTCTGGGGAGCAGTACTTC,CASSSWTTSGEQYF
-,TRBJ2-7,TRBV10-1,once,TGCGCCAGCAGTGAGTCGGACTCTCTCGGCTACGAGCAGTACTTC,CASSESDSLGYEQYF